This T cell receptor beta chain originates from a study of control samples from healthy donors and cancer patients (dated by TCRdb to 2019 to 2021). CDR1 LNHDA and CDR2 SQIVND were looked up in the germline V gene (reference sequence). From the cysteine through the phenylalanine, the CDR3 covers 16 amino acids. Only the CDR3 portion is preserved as DNA: 48 bases, with reading frame beginning at the first base. V has 4 bases trimmed and J has 0 bases trimmed; junction bases matching no gene number 8. On this clone itself: It lacks a known antigen. Per-base quality was not reported, and no clone a single base away is much larger than it.

The library was prepared using the immunoSEQ multiplex PCR assay. TCRdb re-hosts the immuneACCESS table, in-frame sequences only. Its copies lack some clones; in the studies checked, an unresolved V gene accounts for under half of them, and the cause for the rest is not known. In all, the sample holds 35,000 to 50,000 clones, and approximately 87% of those were seen once. The ten largest clones take up roughly a tenth of the sample. This sequence originates from a woman aged 55-69 years with lung cancer. This chain is built from TRBV19 and TRBJ2-7; 8 central nucleotides agree with TRBD1. Sequenced sample: PBMCs. This receptor has the CDR3 CASSTTPGTGSYEQYF. The sequenced DNA: TGTGCCAGTAGTACAACCCCCGGGACAGGCTCCTACGAGCAGTACTTC.